The 21 T cell receptor beta chains presented below share a single source sample, sequenced in a study of blood T cell repertoires in COVID-19. Repertoires were generated with immunoSEQ multiplex PCR, while TCRdb's copy carries only in-frame clones and drops some. The table has approximately 72,000 clones, around 85% seen once. Sequencing used peripheral blood. Every receptor here comes from a woman of 80 years or more with active or convalescent COVID-19.

A single count supports this clone. This chain connects TRBV30 to TRBJ1-1, with a possible D match to TRBD1 (5 bases). V was cut by 5 bases and J by 6 bases, with 7 bases left in between. From germline, CDR1 is GTSNPN and CDR2 SVGIG (reference sequence). This CDR3 is 10 amino acids long. CDR3 amino acids: CAWETAEAFF. DNA for the CDR3: TGTGCCTGGGAGACAGCTGAAGCTTTCTTT.

The rearrangement joins TRBV19 to TRBJ2-5, with a tentative D call TRBD1 (5 bases). Between the trimmed V and J ends, which lost 0 bases and 3 bases, there was a span of 11 bases. Germline V gene data show CDR1 as LNHDA and CDR2 as SQIVND (reference sequence). CDR3 length: 15 residues. CDR3 loop: CASSIEGATEETQYF. Here the CDR3 DNA reads TGTGCCAGTAGTATAGAAGGAGCGACAGAAGAGACCCAGTACTTC.

V gene TRBV6-5 combines with J gene TRBJ1-2; a weak D match, TRBD1 (6 bases). Germline CDR1 MNHEY, CDR2 SVGAGI. This CDR3 region has 14 residues. Trimming left V 7 bases short and J 6 bases short, with 18 bases between. CDR3 DNA: TGTGCCAGCAAACCTAACAGGGTAGGAGATGGCTACACCTTC. The encoded protein is CASKPNRVGDGYTF.

V is TRBV2 and J is TRBJ1-4, with 7 bases aligning to TRBD1. After removal of 7 bases from V and 7 bases from J, the junction contained 12 bases not matched to a gene. The CDR3 is 15 amino acids. Germline CDR1 reads SNHLY; CDR2 reads FYNNEI. In DNA form, the CDR3 reads TGTGCCAGCAAAGAACAGGGGAAAGAGAGTGAAAAACTGTTTTTT. Translation gives CASKEQGKESEKLFF.

This chain joins TRBV5-4 and TRBJ1-1, with TRBD1 matching 8 bases. The CDR3 has 15 residues. V was pared by 3 bases and J by 1 base, with 5 bases of the junction left unmatched. Germline V gene data show CDR1 as SGHNT and CDR2 as YYREEE (reference sequence). The CDR3 loop reads CASSSAGGANTEAFF. The CDR3 DNA is TGTGCCAGCAGCTCGGCAGGGGGCGCGAACACTGAAGCTTTCTTT. The variable domain in full, with the rest retrieved from reference TRBV5-4 and TRBJ1-1, is ETGVTQSPTHLIKTRGQQVTLRCSSQSGHNTVSWYQQALGQGPQFIFQYYREEENGRGNFPPRFSGLQFPNYSSELNVNALELDDSALYLCASSSAGGANTEAFFGQGTRLTVV.

A single count supports this clone. The CDR3 bases are TGTGCCATCAGTGAGGACAGTTCCAATATGGGCACAGATACGCAGTATTTT. Its translation: CAISEDSSNMGTDTQYF. This chain uses TRBV10-3 with TRBJ2-3, with TRBD1 as a possible D gene (5 bases). V lost 2 bases, J lost 1 base, and 16 bases lay in between. Germline lookup yields CDR1 ENHRY and CDR2 SYGVKD. The CDR3 spans 17 residues.

This clone has only one observation. V and J are TRBV30 and TRBJ2-7, with 9 bases identical to TRBD1. The J segment lost 3 bases and the V segment lost 3 bases, leaving 9 bases of the junction unmatched. Germline lookup yields CDR1 GTSNPN and CDR2 SVGIG (reference sequence). The CDR3 is made up of 15 amino acids. CDR3 in amino acids: CAWRSGTGLFYEQYF. The CDR3 nucleotides read TGTGCCTGGAGGTCCGGGACAGGGCTTTTCTACGAGCAGTACTTC.

This clone occurred a few times. This chain joins TRBV6-5 and TRBJ2-5; TRBD2 matches 9 bases. The CDR3 contains 16 residues. With 3 bases clipped from V and 2 bases from J, the junction kept 7 bases outside the gene matches. CDR1 MNHEY and CDR2 SVGAGI come from the germline V gene. The DNA of the CDR3 is TGTGCCAGCAGTTATTCGCCTAGCGGGGATCAAGAGACCCAGTACTTC. Amino acids: CASSYSPSGDQETQYF.

The chain links TRBV24-1 to TRBJ2-1; 8 bases line up with TRBD1. This CDR3 is 15 amino acids long. V dropped 1 base and J dropped 7; count of bases not matched to a gene: 5. The germline CDR1 and CDR2 sequences are KGHDR and SFDVKD. CDR3 in DNA: TGTGCCACCAGTGATTTCCAGGGGGCTGAGAATGAGCAGTTCTTC. Translating gives CATSDFQGAENEQFF.

J is TRBJ2-1 and V is TRBV15; possible D gene TRBD1, 6 bases. Germline V gene lookup returns CDR1 LNHNV and CDR2 YYDKDF (reference sequence). This CDR3 is 13 amino acids long. Trimming pared 5 bases from V and 2 bases from J, leaving 7 bases between. CDR3 region: CATSWTAYNEQFF. In DNA, the CDR3 is TGTGCCACCAGCTGGACAGCCTACAATGAGCAGTTCTTC.

In this sample, this clone turned up once. The V and J genes are TRBV15 and TRBJ2-7; maybe TRBD1 (5 bases). The CDR3 is 16 amino acids. Germline loops: CDR1 LNHNV, CDR2 YYDKDF (reference sequence). Trimming cost V 0 bases and J 7 bases, with 19 bases left between them. CDR3 loop: CATSRDIGQGRLEQYF. The CDR3, as DNA: TGTGCCACCAGCAGAGATATTGGGCAGGGTCGGCTAGAGCAGTACTTC.

The chain recombines TRBV19 with TRBJ2-3; tentatively, D is TRBD2 (6 bases). The CDR3 sequence is 13 residues long. Germline lookup yields CDR1 LNHDA and CDR2 SQIVND (reference sequence). Trimming stripped 6 bases from V and 4 bases from J, with 11 bases between. The CDR3 sequence: CASSNPGADTQYF. CDR3 nucleotides: TGTGCCAGTAGCAATCCGGGGGCAGATACGCAGTATTTT.

The table lists this clone with a few counts. The gene calls are TRBV3-1 (or the pseudogene TRBV3-2) and TRBJ1-6; D might be TRBD1 (5 bases). Germline lookup yields CDR1 LGHDT and CDR2 YNNKEL (reference sequence). V was shortened by 0 bases and J by 12 bases, with 12 bases between the two germline ends. This CDR3 spans 14 amino acids. CDR3 protein: CASSQDSPREPLHF. The DNA of the CDR3 is TGTGCCAGCAGCCAAGATAGTCCCAGGGAACCCCTCCACTTT.

This chain's CDR3 is CASSPAGNIQYF. CDR3 sequence (DNA): TGTGCCAGCAGCCCAGCAGGGAACATTCAGTACTTC. This chain uses TRBV11-2 with TRBJ2-4, with a possible D match to TRBD1 (5 bases). The CDR3 has 12 residues. Germline assignment: CDR1 SGHAT and CDR2 FQNNGV. V gave up 5 bases and J gave up 7 bases, with 9 bases separating them.

CDR3 bases: TGTGCCAGCTCAACCGGGGGGGCTCAAGAGACCCAGTACTTC. Protein sequence: CASSTGGAQETQYF. This sequence joins TRBV7-2 and TRBJ2-5, with 8 bases aligning to TRBD2. The germline CDR1 and CDR2 sequences are SGHTA and FQGNSA. This CDR3 has 14 amino acids. Losses at the gene ends were 8 bases for V and 2 bases for J; bases not matched to a gene: 7.

The V gene is TRBV9, the J gene TRBJ2-7; D remains ambiguous. The germline V and J ends were trimmed by 3 bases and 7 bases, with 14 bases remaining between them. The CDR3 is 13 residues long. From germline, CDR1 is SGDLS and CDR2 YYNGEE. This CDR3 reads CASSAGPPWEQYF. The CDR3 DNA reads as TGTGCCAGCAGCGCAGGCCCACCCTGGGAGCAGTACTTC. The full variable domain, rest sourced from reference TRBV9 and TRBJ2-7, is DSGVTQTPKHLITATGQRVTLRCSPRSGDLSVYWYQQSLDQGLQFLIQYYNGEERAKGNILERFSAQQFPDLHSELNLSSLELGDSALYFCASSAGPPWEQYFGPGTRLTVT.

Here the CDR3 reads CASSFDRESSGYTF. For the CDR3, the DNA is TGTGCCAGCAGCTTCGACAGGGAAAGTAGTGGCTACACCTTC. This chain links TRBV7-9 with TRBJ1-2; 7 bases are shared with TRBD1. CDR1 is SEHNR, CDR2 FQNEAQ, per germline (reference sequence). The CDR3 runs to 14 residues. Trimming took 3 bases from V and 7 from J; bases not matched to a gene: 8.

This chain connects TRBV10-3 to TRBJ1-1; 7 nucleotides line up with TRBD1. CDR3 size: 13 residues. V shed 11 bases and J 1 base; nucleotides not matched to a gene: 7. The germline CDR1 and CDR2 sequences are ENHRY and SYGVKD. DNA for the CDR3: TGTGCCGCAGCCGGGACAGAGAACACTGAAGCTTTCTTT. Translated: CAAAGTENTEAFF.

This clone was recorded once. The V and J genes are TRBV2 and TRBJ1-6; 9 bases are shared with TRBD1. CDR1 is SNHLY and CDR2 is FYNNEI in the germline V gene. Germline trimming cut 3 bases from V and 7 bases from J; bases unmatched to any gene: 4. The CDR3 spans 15 residues. CDR3 sequence (DNA): TGTGCCAGCAGTGAGGGGGGACAGGGAAATTCACCCCTCCACTTT. Protein sequence: CASSEGGQGNSPLHF. Full variable domain (remainder filled in from reference TRBV2 and TRBJ1-6): EPEVTQTPSHQVTQMGQEVILRCVPISNHLYFYWYRQILGQKVEFLVSFYNNEISEKSEIFDDQFSVERPDGSNFTLKIRSTKLEDSAMYFCASSEGGQGNSPLHFGNGTRLTVT.

V gene TRBV6-5 combines with J gene TRBJ1-1, with D uncertain. There are 14 residues in the CDR3. V was trimmed by 4 bases and J by 5 bases, leaving 14 bases between them. Germline lookup yields CDR1 MNHEY and CDR2 SVGAGI. The CDR3 DNA reads as TGTGCCAGCAGTTCCCACCTCGCGGCGACTGAAGCTTTCTTT. This sequence encodes CASSSHLAATEAFF.

This rearrangement joins TRBV24-1 to TRBJ2-5; TRBD1 agrees at 9 bases. Germline V gives CDR1 KGHDR, CDR2 SFDVKD. The J segment lost 3 bases and the V segment lost 0 bases, leaving 7 bases of the junction unmatched. The CDR3 sequence is 17 residues long. The DNA for the CDR3 is TGTGCCACCAGTGATTTGGGGACAGGGCTACTGGAAGAGACCCAGTACTTC. It is translated as CATSDLGTGLLEETQYF.